The next 23 T cell receptor beta chains were all read from a single sample in a study of shared clonotypes between healthy human individuals. Here immunoSEQ multiplex PCR was the method, and the copy in TCRdb shows in-frame clones only, minus some. The table lists approximately 1,000,000 clones, 70% to 80% of them singletons. Sequencing was carried out using memory CD4+ T cells from PBMCs. Subset indicated: CD45RA-negative fraction. The source is a man between 18 and 29 years old in good health. Some clones in this sample may be carry-over from other donors' samples.

The chain combines TRBV28 with TRBJ1-4; tentatively, D is TRBD1 (5 bases). V dropped 5 bases and J dropped 7 bases, with 11 bases sitting between them. The CDR3 consists of 13 residues. Germline V CDR1 and CDR2: MDHEN, SYDVKM. CDR3 bases: TGTGCCAGCAGTCCCGGGGGGTTTGAAAAACTGTTTTTT. Its translation: CASSPGGFEKLFF.

There are many counts of this clone. The V gene is TRBV28, the J gene TRBJ2-7; 11 bases agree with TRBD1. V lost 6 bases and J lost 1; bases outside the gene matches: 8. The CDR3 length is 16 residues. Germline lookup yields CDR1 MDHEN and CDR2 SYDVKM. CDR3 DNA: TGTGCCAGCAGAGCCAGGGGGACAGGGGGGTCCTACGAGCAGTACTTC. Protein sequence: CASRARGTGGSYEQYF.

V usage is TRBV28 and J usage is TRBJ2-7; D is possibly TRBD2 (5 bases). The CDR3 extends over 16 amino acids. V was trimmed by 1 base and J by 0 bases, leaving 13 bases between them. The V gene's germline CDR1 is MDHEN and CDR2 SYDVKM. The DNA of the CDR3 is TGTGCCAGCAGTTTATTTCGGACTCGGAGCTCCTACGAGCAGTACTTC. Residues: CASSLFRTRSSYEQYF.

Note on this clone: Additional DNA sequences in this sample encode the identical CDR3. The J gene is TRBJ2-3, the V gene TRBV28, with no clear D. Germline V lookup: CDR1 MDHEN, CDR2 SYDVKM. The CDR3 covers 11 residues. Between the trimmed V and J ends, which lost 8 bases and 2 bases, there was a span of 5 bases. CDR3 DNA sequence: TGTGCCAGCTCAGTCACAGATACGCAGTATTTT. Protein product: CASSVTDTQYF.

The chain recombines TRBV30 with TRBJ1-6, with D uncertain. The CDR3 consists of 15 residues. Between the trimmed V and J ends, which lost 4 bases and 0 bases, there was a span of 10 bases. Germline loops: CDR1 GTSNPN, CDR2 SVGIG (reference sequence). In DNA form, the CDR3 reads TGTGCCTGGATAGGACGGAGCTCCTATAATTCACCCCTCCACTTT. Translation: CAWIGRSSYNSPLHF.

This clone occurred once. The chain is built from TRBV7-2 and TRBJ2-3; D is perhaps TRBD1 (6 bases). Germline V gene sequence: CDR1 SGHTA, CDR2 FQGNSA. The CDR3 totals 15 residues. Trimming stripped 2 bases from V and 3 bases from J, with 12 bases between. The CDR3 bases are TGTGCCAGCAGCTTAAAGGGGCAGGGGACAGATACGCAGTATTTT. As protein: CASSLKGQGTDTQYF.

This chain connects TRBV7-2 to TRBJ2-1, with 8 bases that match TRBD1. Unmatched junction bases numbered 9, after V lost 5 bases and J lost 6 bases. The germline V gene encodes CDR1 SGHTA and CDR2 FQGNSA. This CDR3 is 15 amino acids long. CDR3 sequence reads: CASSPPDRVANEQFF. The CDR3 DNA sequence: TGTGCCAGCAGCCCCCCGGACAGGGTCGCCAATGAGCAGTTCTTC.

This clone was detected only a few times. The rearrangement links TRBV7-2 to TRBJ2-3, with 7 positions matching TRBD1. The CDR3 runs to 13 residues. V was pared by 5 bases and J by 7 bases, with 6 bases of the junction left unmatched. Germline loops: CDR1 SGHTA, CDR2 FQGNSA. This CDR3 reads CASSDRVRNTQYF. The CDR3 DNA is TGTGCCAGCAGCGACAGGGTTCGCAATACGCAGTATTTT.

This chain uses TRBV21-1 with TRBJ2-3; the table's D call TRBD2 went unverified against the DNA. TRBV21-1 is tagged as a pseudogene. This CDR3 is 11 amino acids long. The CDR3: CASSTRDTQYF. For the CDR3, the DNA is TGTGCCAGCAGCACCCGAGATACGCAGTATTTT.

This clone has just one count. CDR3: CASSRAGDNGYTF. In DNA form, the CDR3 reads TGTGCCAGCAGTCGAGCAGGGGATAATGGCTACACCTTC. The V and J genes are TRBV6-5 and TRBJ1-2; TRBD1 might be the D (6 bases). V was pared by 5 bases and J by 6 bases, with 13 bases between. CDR3 length: 13 residues. Germline loops: CDR1 MNHEY, CDR2 SVGAGI.

This chain links TRBV7-2 with TRBJ2-3; D remains ambiguous. The CDR3 contains 14 residues. V gave up 1 base and J gave up 6 bases, with 11 bases separating them. The germline V gene encodes CDR1 SGHTA and CDR2 FQGNSA. The CDR3 sequence: CASSLGLTADTQYF. The CDR3 DNA sequence: TGTGCCAGCAGCTTAGGTCTTACTGCGGATACGCAGTATTTT.

This clone is a singleton in its sample. The chain uses TRBV30 and TRBJ2-7; D is uncertain. Trimming removed 2 bases from V and 3 bases from J, with 11 bases in between. Germline V gives CDR1 GTSNPN, CDR2 SVGIG (reference sequence). The CDR3 spans 13 residues. Here the CDR3 DNA reads TGTGCCTGGAGTATTAACAGTTACTACGAGCAGTACTTC. As protein: CAWSINSYYEQYF.

As concerns this clone: An end of the junction differs from the germline gene, which may be a read error. This chain connects TRBV6-1 to TRBJ2-7; 10 nucleotides agree with TRBD1. The germline gives CDR1 MNHNS, CDR2 SASEGT. This CDR3 comprises 13 residues. CDR3 DNA sequence: TGTGCCAGCAGCTCGACAGCAGGGACAGGGGTTTTCTTC. Its translation is CASSSTAGTGVFF.

This clone was recorded once. V is TRBV5-6 and J is TRBJ1-2; D is possibly TRBD1 (5 bases). Trimming pared 2 bases from V and 4 bases from J, leaving 15 bases between. In germline, CDR1 is SGHDT, CDR2 YYEEEE. The CDR3 sequence is 15 residues long. This chain's CDR3 is CASSFRNRPSYGYTF. Written as DNA, the CDR3 is TGTGCCAGCAGCTTTCGGAACAGGCCCTCCTATGGCTACACCTTC.

J is TRBJ2-3 and V is TRBV30; the match to TRBD2 covers 10 bases. Germline assignment: CDR1 GTSNPN and CDR2 SVGIG (reference sequence). CDR3 length: 16 residues. Trimming at V came to 3 bases and at J to 0 bases, leaving 6 bases not matched to a gene. CDR3 region: CAWRSLAGVSTDTQYF. In DNA, the CDR3 is TGTGCCTGGAGGTCTCTAGCGGGAGTTAGCACAGATACGCAGTATTTT.

The chain couples TRBV7-2 to TRBJ2-5; 7 nucleotides line up with TRBD1. Trimming removed 4 bases from V and 5 bases from J; junction bases left unmatched: 7. The germline gives CDR1 SGHTA, CDR2 FQGNSA. This CDR3 spans 14 amino acids. The CDR3 nucleotides are TGTGCCAGCAGCTCCGGACAGGCTGGTGAGACCCAGTACTTC. Its translation: CASSSGQAGETQYF.

This chain joins TRBV15 and TRBJ1-4; D ambiguous. In germline, CDR1 is LNHNV, CDR2 YYDKDF (reference sequence). V dropped 0 bases and J dropped 0 bases, with 11 bases sitting between them. The CDR3 has 17 amino acids. Here the CDR3 reads CATSRDRSAATNEKLFF. In DNA form, the CDR3 reads TGTGCCACCAGCAGAGATCGGTCGGCGGCAACTAATGAAAAACTGTTTTTT.

This sequence joins TRBV7-2 and TRBJ2-1; 11 bases align to TRBD2. The germline V gene has CDR1 SGHTA and CDR2 FQGNSA. This CDR3 contains 17 residues. The trim removed 4 bases at V and 7 bases at J, leaving 12 bases unmatched. The CDR3 coding sequence is TGTGCCAGCAGCTCGACACTACTAGCGGGAGAGGGAAATGAGCAGTTCTTC. Amino acids: CASSSTLLAGEGNEQFF. The variable domain in full, completed from reference TRBV7-2 and TRBJ2-1, reads GAGVSQSPSNKVTEKGKDVELRCDPISGHTALYWYRQSLGQGLEFLIYFQGNSAPDKSGLPSDRFSAERTGGSVSTLTIQRTQQEDSAVYLCASSSTLLAGEGNEQFFGPGTRLTVL.

Concerning this clone itself: Other DNA sequences in the sample encode the same CDR3. CDR3 coding DNA: TGTGCCAGCTCCGGGGCAGGGGGCTACAATGAGCAGTTCTTC. Its translation: CASSGAGGYNEQFF. The chain uses TRBV6-6 and TRBJ2-1, with TRBD1 matching 7 bases. CDR1 is MNHNY and CDR2 is SVGAGI in the germline V gene (reference sequence). V lost 8 bases, J lost 3 bases, and 7 bases stayed unmatched. The CDR3 spans 14 residues.

This chain links TRBV10-3 with TRBJ2-1; D is possibly TRBD1 (5 bases). This CDR3 spans 17 amino acids. Per germline, CDR1 ENHRY and CDR2 SYGVKD. V lost 4 bases and J lost 2, with 18 bases in between. The CDR3 loop reads CAISVSGPLTTYNEQFF. The CDR3 DNA reads TGTGCCATCAGTGTATCAGGGCCCCTAACCACCTACAATGAGCAGTTCTTC.

The chain recombines TRBV12-5 with TRBJ2-3, with D uncertain. V was cut by 5 bases and J by 5 bases, with 14 bases left in between. In germline, CDR1 is LGHNT, CDR2 FRNRAP. The CDR3 is made up of 14 amino acids. The CDR3 sequence is CASGQNSQLDTQYF. CDR3 DNA: TGTGCTAGTGGTCAAAACTCACAGCTAGATACGCAGTATTTT.

The table lists this clone with a count of one. This chain joins TRBV5-1 and TRBJ2-7; D perhaps matches TRBD2 (6 bases). V lost 0 bases and J 2 bases, leaving 9 bases between the germline ends. Germline CDR1 SGHRS, CDR2 YFSETQ. This CDR3 has 14 residues. CDR3 coding DNA: TGCGCCAGCAGCTTGGTTGGGGAGGCCTACGAGCAGTACTTC. This translates into CASSLVGEAYEQYF.

As for this clone: Other DNA sequences in the same sample also yield this CDR3. This chain uses TRBV30 with TRBJ1-1; D is ambiguous. The CDR3 spans 12 residues. V lost 1 base to trimming and J lost 1 base, with 4 bases between them. Per the germline V gene, CDR1 is GTSNPN and CDR2 is SVGIG (reference sequence). The DNA of the CDR3 is TGTGCCTGGAGTGCCAGGAACACTGAAGCTTTCTTT. Residues: CAWSARNTEAFF.